The source of this T cell receptor (beta chain) is a study of shared clonotypes between healthy human individuals (dated by TCRdb to the early 2020s). Study-level background: A few men and a couple of women, aged 18 to 49 years, made up the cohort. Blood TCR repertoires of roughly five healthy adults were deeply sequenced to estimate repertoire size and the extent of clonotype sharing between individuals. To increase sequencing depth and limit assay-specific biases, different laboratories used diverse techniques to prepare libraries and sequence TCR repertoires. Between about 0.9 and 10 billion PBMCs per donor were obtained by leukapheresis.

Donors were healthy HIV-negative adults with no recently reported acute infections or vaccinations. Only Caucasian adults living in Nashville, Tennessee, USA were represented among the donors. For unsorted samples, roughly 91 million PBMCs were counted, and genomic DNA was extracted using the QIAamp DNA Blood Mini kit. Blood was obtained by leukapheresis, after which PBMCs were separated by Ficoll-Histopaque density gradient centrifugation and cryopreserved in liquid nitrogen vapor phase. Reading the germline V gene gives CDR1 SGHVS and CDR2 FNYEAQ. Between the V and J ends, shortened by 1 base and 3 bases respectively, the junction contains 11 bases. Counted from cysteine to phenylalanine, this CDR3 has 15 amino acids. The CDR3 DNA has 45 bases and is translated from base 1. This clone was seen repeatedly, ten times or more. The antigen it recognizes is unknown. No quality values exist for individual bases; no much larger clone is one base distant. Distinct nucleotide sequences in the sample also encode this CDR3.

Study-level results and caveats: Sampling was restricted to blood, and TCR repertoires in tissue are likely to differ from TCR repertoires in blood. Based on pairwise subsampling, the degree of clonotype sharing among donors was expected to be affected by sequencing depth. Because the study included a small number of donors, the genetic and exposure-history diversity represented was limited.

Using the deep immunoSEQ assay, multiplex PCR amplified TCR CDR3 regions from genomic DNA. Genomic DNA extracted from each cell subset was distributed evenly over all wells of several immunoSEQ 96-well plates, and each plate served as one replicate. For unsorted PBMC, about 270 ng of genomic DNA, equivalent to approximately 30,000 T cell genomes, went into each replicate PCR. Unsorted PBMC genomic DNA was sequenced across ten immunoSEQ deep assay plates. Purified libraries were measured with a Qubit 3.0 fluorometer, size-checked on a Bioanalyzer 2100, and measured again with the KAPA Library Quantification kit. A separate single-read 150-cycle Illumina NextSeq 550 flow cell was used to sequence each immunoSEQ 96-well plate. On the study's bioinformatics: Because the immunoSEQ output included only junctional sequences and no quality scores, the filtering could not be the same as the filtering used for full-length reads. To assign V/J genes and CDR3, sequences were annotated using PyIR, a Python wrapper for IgBLAST v1.9, with IMGT germline references. Reads with weak V/J assignments (E-value above 1e-6), missing CDR3, stop codons, out-of-frame junctions, or ambiguous translated residues were removed. V3J clonotypes were defined as sequences sharing the same inferred V gene, J gene, and CDR3 amino acid sequence. The percentage overlap between two repertoires was calculated by dividing the number of shared unique clonotypes by the size of the smaller repertoire. Repertoire richness was assessed with RTK rarefaction, the Chao1 estimator, and Recon v2.1 estimates of unobserved clonotypes. TCRdb stores this immuneACCESS table with in-frame sequences only. Part of the clones is absent; in the studies checked, under half of the shortfall reflects unresolved V genes, and no reason is known for the rest. V, J and clone size derive from that table, while D and trimming were established from the DNA sequence. Counted in this sample were some 480,000 clones; roughly 78% of them appeared once. Approximately 12% of the sample is held by the ten biggest clonotypes.

The sample comprised PBMCs. The chain is assembled from TRBV7-6 and TRBJ2-3, with a weak D call of TRBD2 (6 bases match). This clonotype was sampled from a middle-aged woman in good health. Some clones in this sample may be carry-over from other donors' samples. The DNA is TGTGCCAGCAGCTTAGTCGGGGGAAGGACAGATACGCAGTATTTT. This is translated as CASSLVGGRTDTQYF.